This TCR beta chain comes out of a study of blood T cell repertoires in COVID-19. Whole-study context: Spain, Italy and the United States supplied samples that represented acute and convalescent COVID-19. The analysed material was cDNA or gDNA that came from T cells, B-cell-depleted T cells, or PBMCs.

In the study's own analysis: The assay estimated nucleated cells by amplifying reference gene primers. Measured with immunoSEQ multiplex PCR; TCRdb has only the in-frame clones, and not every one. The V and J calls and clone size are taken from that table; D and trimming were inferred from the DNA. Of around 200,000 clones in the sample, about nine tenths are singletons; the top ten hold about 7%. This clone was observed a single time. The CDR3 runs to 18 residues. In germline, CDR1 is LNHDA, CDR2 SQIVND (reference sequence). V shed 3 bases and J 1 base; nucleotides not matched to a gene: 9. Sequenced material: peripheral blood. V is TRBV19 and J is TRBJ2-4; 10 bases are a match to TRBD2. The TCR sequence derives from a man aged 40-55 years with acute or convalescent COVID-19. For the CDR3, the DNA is TGTGCCAGTAGTATCGGGACTAGCGCGAGGGCGGCCAAAAACATTCAGTACTTC. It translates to CASSIGTSARAAKNIQYF.